This T cell receptor beta chain was profiled in a study of blood T cell repertoires in COVID-19. About the study: T cells, B-cell-depleted T cells, or PBMCs supplied cDNA or gDNA.

Original methodology: For nucleated cells, counts were estimated from reference gene primer amplification. Repertoires were generated with immunoSEQ multiplex PCR, while TCRdb's copy carries only in-frame clones and drops some. That table furnishes V, J and clone size, whereas the DNA furnished D and trimming. Of under 350,000 clones in the sample, 80% to 90% were seen once. Germline V gene sequence: CDR1 SEHNR, CDR2 FQNEAQ (reference sequence). The CDR3 is 16 residues long. The V and J ends lost 5 bases and 4 bases, in that order; junction bases with no gene match: 13. All enrollees were about 18 to 89 years old and from about 24 US areas. Researchers sorted participants into cohorts using their self-reported clinical history.

The rearrangement links TRBV7-9 to TRBJ2-5; 7 nucleotides line up with TRBD2. Source material: PBMCs or T cells enriched from blood (not recorded which). The sequence was collected from a middle-aged woman with acute COVID-19. The CDR3 region has the DNA TGTGCCAGCAGCCTACGCCCTAGCGGCCTAATAGAGACCCAGTACTTC. Amino acids: CASSLRPSGLIETQYF.